One and the same sample provided the 7 T cell receptor beta chains below, sequenced in a study of blood T cell repertoires in COVID-19. Sequencing used immunoSEQ multiplex PCR; TCRdb keeps in-frame clones, though not all of them. The repertoire holds about 130,000 clones, with roughly 81% as singletons. What was sequenced was peripheral blood. Receptor source: a human donor in a cohort sampled during active COVID-19.

The chain recombines TRBV7-2 with TRBJ2-3; 10 positions match TRBD2. The V gene end was trimmed by 6 bases and the J gene end by 4 bases; junction bases not matched to a gene: 7. Germline V gene data show CDR1 as SGHTA and CDR2 as FQGNSA. The CDR3 sequence is 15 residues long. The CDR3 here is CASSSSGGASDTQYF. The DNA of the CDR3 is TGTGCCAGCAGTTCAAGCGGGGGGGCTTCAGATACGCAGTATTTT.

The gene calls are TRBV27 and TRBJ2-3, with 9 positions matching TRBD2. Per germline, CDR1 MNHEY and CDR2 SMNVEV (reference sequence). The CDR3 is made up of 15 amino acids. The ends lost 5 bases at V and 3 bases at J; junction bases unmatched: 6. CDR3 region: CASSLLAGATDTQYF. CDR3 nucleotides: TGTGCCAGCAGTCTGTTAGCGGGGGCGACAGATACGCAGTATTTT.

The chain employs TRBV27 and TRBJ1-1; tentative D call: TRBD1 (5 bases). CDR3 length: 15 amino acids. Trimming took 0 bases from V and 3 from J, leaving 11 bases between them. The V gene's germline CDR1 is MNHEY and CDR2 SMNVEV (reference sequence). Here the CDR3 reads CASSLSRVGYTEAFF. The CDR3 nucleotides read TGTGCCAGCAGTTTATCCAGGGTAGGGTACACTGAAGCTTTCTTT.

The chain links TRBV7-9 to TRBJ2-1; D possibly corresponds to TRBD1 (5 bases). Per the germline V gene, CDR1 is SEHNR and CDR2 is FQNEAQ (reference sequence). The CDR3 is 14 residues long. V gave up 5 bases and J gave up 8 bases, with 16 bases separating them. CDR3 nucleotides: TGTGCCAGCAGCCAAAGGACATCCCTCTATGAGCAGTTCTTC. Translation: CASSQRTSLYEQFF.

The CDR3 is CAWSRSADTDTQYF. CDR3 DNA sequence: TGTGCCTGGAGTAGAAGCGCAGACACAGATACGCAGTATTTT. This sequence joins TRBV30 and TRBJ2-3; no firm D call. Per germline, CDR1 GTSNPN and CDR2 SVGIG (reference sequence). This CDR3 has 14 amino acids. Trimming removed 2 bases at V and 2 bases at J, with 11 bases between.

Of note for this clone: The junction departs from germline at one end; a sequencing error may be responsible. The sample has other DNA sequences that encode this CDR3 too. The chain employs TRBV27 and TRBJ1-1, with D perhaps matching TRBD1 (5 bases). CDR1 is MNHEY and CDR2 is SMNVEV in the germline V gene (reference sequence). The CDR3 is 12 amino acids. In nucleotides, the CDR3 is TGCGCCACTTCGTGGGGGGGCACTGAAGCTTTCTTT. Translation: CATSWGGTEAFF.

The chain carries TRBV5-4 and TRBJ1-3; maybe TRBD1 (6 bases). This CDR3 is built from 17 residues. Germline V gene lookup returns CDR1 SGHNT and CDR2 YYREEE (reference sequence). V lost 4 bases, J lost 4 bases, and 21 bases lay in between. The CDR3: CASSGEITGLSGNTIYF. The CDR3 region has the DNA TGTGCCAGCAGCGGGGAGATAACAGGGTTGTCCGGAAACACCATATATTTT.